This T cell receptor beta chain was recorded in a study of identical twins. A universal primer binding site was introduced by template switching. The final cDNA contained unique molecular identifiers. TCRdb used MiXCR to reprocess the 5' RACE reads, holding one entry per CDR3 protein. The data show 550,000 to 800,000 distinct CDR3 sequences, with 7% to 7.5% seen just once and roughly 1.5% held by the top ten. There were only healthy Caucasians among the donors. Findings of the study overall: Partial confounding of zero-insertion analyses by invariant MAIT and iNKT cells was possible.

This clonotype was counted between two and nine times. Its target is not known. The germline gives CDR1 SGHDT, CDR2 YYEEEE. The CDR3 contains 15 residues. V lost 2 bases, J lost 3 bases, and 15 bases lay in between. These data were likewise used in another study, on yellow fever vaccine responses in identical twins. This second report adds: Convergence reportedly seemed to mark part of the twins' vaccine T cell response, with personalization marking the rest.

This clonotype was sampled from a woman between 18 and 29 years old in good health. Sequencing used PBMCs. The chain is built from TRBV5-6 and TRBJ2-7, with TRBD2 as a possible D gene (5 bases). The CDR3 sequence is CASSFYRLRGYEQYF. CDR3 DNA sequence: TGTGCCAGCAGCTTTTACCGCCTACGGGGCTACGAGCAGTACTTC.